The next 29 T cell receptor beta chains were all read from a single sample in a study of PD-1 blockade in classical Hodgkin lymphoma. Measured with immunoSEQ multiplex PCR; TCRdb has only the in-frame clones, and not every one. The table has fewer than 90,000 clones, 93% seen once. Relapse was seen in all patients after autologous stem cell transplantation, and brentuximab vedotin exposure was variable. Sequencing was performed on peripheral blood mononuclear cells (PBMCs), taken at baseline. The receptors come from a human donor with classical Hodgkin lymphoma.

The chain employs TRBV2 and TRBJ2-7; TRBD2 agrees at 14 bases. Per the germline V gene, CDR1 is SNHLY and CDR2 is FYNNEI. The CDR3 sequence is 15 residues long. Trimming removed 11 bases from V and 4 bases from J; junction bases left unmatched: 10. For the CDR3, the DNA is TGTGCCGGTAAAACGGGACTAGCGGGAGTATACGAGCAGTACTTC. Translation gives CAGKTGLAGVYEQYF.

This chain links TRBV6-5 with TRBJ1-5; D is ambiguous. There are 13 residues in the CDR3. The germline gives CDR1 MNHEY, CDR2 SVGAGI. Trimming pared 6 bases from V and 2 bases from J, leaving 8 bases between. The CDR3 coding sequence is TGTGCCAGCAGACAGACTGGCAATCAGCCCCAGCATTTT. The encoded protein is CASRQTGNQPQHF.

The genes are TRBV9 and TRBJ2-3; D may be TRBD1 or TRBD2 (5 bases each). Germline V gene sequence: CDR1 SGDLS, CDR2 YYNGEE. V lost 2 bases, J lost 6 bases, and 16 bases lay in between. The CDR3 is 15 amino acids. CDR3 residues: CASSVGTRVADTQYF. DNA for the CDR3: TGTGCCAGCAGCGTCGGGACCCGGGTGGCGGATACGCAGTATTTT.

This clone showed up just a few times. The CDR3: CATGTRLAGVVEQYF. The CDR3 bases are TGTGCCACCGGAACCCGACTAGCGGGAGTTGTGGAGCAGTACTTC. The rearrangement uses TRBV2 and TRBJ2-7; 12 positions agree with TRBD2. The CDR3 runs 15 residues. The germline V gene has CDR1 SNHLY and CDR2 FYNNEI. V was clipped by 10 bases and J by 7 bases; unmatched bases: 14.

The CDR3 DNA sequence: TGTGCCAGCAGCTCCACGGGACGTGGCTACACCTTC. Its protein product is CASSSTGRGYTF. The J gene is TRBJ1-2, the V gene TRBV6-5; a possible D gene is TRBD1 (5 bases). There are 12 residues in the CDR3. V gave up 6 bases and J gave up 7 bases, with 12 bases separating them. Per the germline V gene, CDR1 is MNHEY and CDR2 is SVGAGI.

Of note for this clone: Other DNA sequences in the same sample also yield this CDR3. V is TRBV10-3 and J is TRBJ2-7; D assignment may be TRBD1 or TRBD2 (6 bases each). V was shortened by 3 bases and J by 4 bases, with 22 bases between the two germline ends. Germline CDR1 ENHRY, CDR2 SYGVKD. This CDR3 is 17 amino acids long. CDR3 bases: TGTGCCATCAGTGAAGTAGGTTTGGGGGGCGCGCGGTACGAGCAGTACTTC. Amino acid sequence: CAISEVGLGGARYEQYF.

The V call is TRBV10-3, the J call TRBJ2-3, with 13 bases matching TRBD2. CDR1 is ENHRY, CDR2 SYGVKD, per germline. The V segment lost 0 bases and the J segment 4 bases; nucleotides outside the gene matches: 4. The CDR3 runs to 17 residues. This CDR3 is CAISESLAGGVADTQYF. CDR3 DNA sequence: TGTGCCATCAGTGAGTCACTAGCGGGAGGGGTCGCAGATACGCAGTATTTT.

The chain couples TRBV21-1 to TRBJ2-5. TRBV21-1 corresponds to a pseudogene. CDR3 length equals 10 residues. CDR3 DNA: TGTGCCAGCATAACGGAGACCCAGTACTTC. Translation: CASITETQYF.

The genes are TRBV27 and TRBJ2-1; weak D call: TRBD1 (6 bases). The germline V gene has CDR1 MNHEY and CDR2 SMNVEV (reference sequence). The CDR3 runs to 14 residues. The V end was cut by 5 bases, the J end by 8 bases, with 16 bases between. Written as DNA, the CDR3 is TGTGCCAGCAGTGTAAACAGGGCTGGAGATGAGCAGTTCTTC. Residues: CASSVNRAGDEQFF.

V gene TRBV5-8 combines with J gene TRBJ2-7; D perhaps matches TRBD1 (5 bases). V was shortened by 0 bases and J by 0 bases, with 10 bases between the two germline ends. The CDR3 runs to 15 residues. Looked up from germline, CDR1 is SGHTS and CDR2 is YDEGEE. This CDR3 reads CASSLGGLNSYEQYF. The CDR3, as DNA: TGTGCCAGCAGCTTGGGGGGCTTAAACTCCTACGAGCAGTACTTC.

This chain connects TRBV11-2 to TRBJ2-3, with 10 bases matching TRBD2. Losses at the gene ends were 5 bases for V and 4 bases for J; bases not matched to a gene: 3. The CDR3 spans 14 residues. Per germline, CDR1 SGHAT and CDR2 FQNNGV. This chain's CDR3 is CASSLGLAADTQYF. The DNA for the CDR3 is TGTGCCAGCAGCCTAGGACTAGCGGCAGATACGCAGTATTTT.

The chain couples TRBV9 to TRBJ1-4; unclear D gene. The CDR3 has 13 amino acids. The ends were cut back, 0 bases at V and 5 bases at J, with 5 bases in the middle. CDR1 and CDR2 (germline): SGDLS, YYNGEE. The CDR3 region is CASSVASNEKLFF. CDR3 in DNA: TGTGCCAGCAGCGTAGCCTCCAATGAAAAACTGTTTTTT.

This clone was counted a few times. J is TRBJ1-2 and V is TRBV19, with TRBD1 as a possible D gene (5 bases). Trimming took 3 bases from V and 4 from J, leaving 12 bases between them. The CDR3 length is 14 residues. Germline assignment: CDR1 LNHDA and CDR2 SQIVND (reference sequence). CDR3 nucleotide sequence: TGTGCCAGTAGTATCTCTGGGGCGGCCTATGGCTACACCTTC. Translated: CASSISGAAYGYTF.

The chain links TRBV2 to TRBJ1-2; no clear D. Trimming took off 6 bases at V and 8 bases at J, with 10 bases between the two ends. The V gene's germline CDR1 is SNHLY and CDR2 FYNNEI. The CDR3 consists of 11 residues. CDR3 nucleotides: TGTGCCAGCAGGGGAAAGGGCGGCTACACCTTC. Amino acid sequence: CASRGKGGYTF.

The chain recombines TRBV2 with TRBJ1-2; D call uncertain. The CDR3 is 15 amino acids. The germline V gene encodes CDR1 SNHLY and CDR2 FYNNEI. The V gene lost 7 bases and the J gene lost 0 bases, with 15 bases spanning the gap. CDR3 residues: CASTRSSSTNYGYTF. In DNA form, the CDR3 reads TGTGCCAGCACGCGGAGTTCATCGACTAACTATGGCTACACCTTC.

This chain uses TRBV5-1 with TRBJ1-4; D may be TRBD1 (5 bases). Deletions cut 2 bases from V and 8 bases from J, with 10 bases between. Looked up from germline, CDR1 is SGHRS and CDR2 is YFSETQ. The CDR3 covers 13 residues. CDR3: CASSLYRGEKLFF. The CDR3 DNA follows: TGCGCCAGCAGCTTATATCGGGGGGAAAAACTGTTTTTT.

The chain employs TRBV9 and TRBJ2-2; no firm D call. This CDR3 is 16 amino acids long. V dropped 4 bases and J dropped 0 bases, with 13 bases sitting between them. In germline, CDR1 is SGDLS, CDR2 YYNGEE. CDR3 in DNA: TGTGCCAGCAGCCTAAGGGCCTTTCCGAACACCGGGGAGCTGTTTTTT. Protein product: CASSLRAFPNTGELFF. Looking up the rest from reference TRBV9 and TRBJ2-2 gives the full variable domain: DSGVTQTPKHLITATGQRVTLRCSPRSGDLSVYWYQQSLDQGLQFLIQYYNGEERAKGNILERFSAQQFPDLHSELNLSSLELGDSALYFCASSLRAFPNTGELFFGEGSRLTVL.

The chain joins TRBV7-8 to TRBJ1-1; D unclear. The CDR3 is 11 residues long. The germline CDR1 and CDR2 sequences are SGHVS and FQNEAQ. Trimming took off 5 bases at V and 10 bases at J, with 11 bases between the two ends. In DNA form, the CDR3 reads TGTGCCAGCAGCCTGGGTCGGGGAGCTTTCTTT. Its protein product is CASSLGRGAFF.

This chain uses TRBV18 with TRBJ2-2; 7 positions match TRBD1. V trimming: 6 bases; J trimming: 0 bases; junction bases outside the gene matches: 7. In germline, CDR1 is KGHSH, CDR2 LQKENI. The CDR3 covers 16 residues. The CDR3 bases are TGTGCCAGCTCCCGGGACAGCAACGCGAACACCGGGGAGCTGTTTTTT. Protein: CASSRDSNANTGELFF.

The rearrangement joins TRBV7-6 to TRBJ2-1; 8 nucleotides match TRBD2. Germline V gene data show CDR1 as SGHVS and CDR2 as FNYEAQ. The V gene end was trimmed by 1 base and the J gene end by 7 bases; junction bases not matched to a gene: 12. There are 17 residues in the CDR3. For the CDR3, the DNA is TGTGCCAGCAGCTTAGTACGTAGCGGGGAAATGGGGAATGAGCAGTTCTTC. This encodes CASSLVRSGEMGNEQFF.

There are a few counts of this clone. The chain couples TRBV5-6 to TRBJ2-6; the D call may be TRBD1 or TRBD2 (5 bases each). Looked up from germline, CDR1 is SGHDT and CDR2 is YYEEEE. The CDR3 is made up of 17 amino acids. The V end was cut by 1 base, the J end by 0 bases, with 11 bases between. The DNA of the CDR3 is TGTGCCAGCAGCTTGTGGGACCGTCCCTCTGGGGCCAACGTCCTGACTTTC. Its protein product is CASSLWDRPSGANVLTF.

This rearrangement joins TRBV7-3 to TRBJ2-6; tentatively, D is TRBD1 (6 bases). The length of the CDR3 is 20 residues. Germline V gene lookup returns CDR1 SGHTA and CDR2 FQGTGA. V dropped 5 bases and J dropped 2 bases, with 25 bases sitting between them. The CDR3 DNA reads TGTGCCAGCAGCGTCACAGGGTATCAGGGTTCACGGCCTGGGGCCAACGTCCTGACTTTC. Translating gives CASSVTGYQGSRPGANVLTF. The whole variable domain, remainder taken from reference TRBV7-3 and TRBJ2-6, is GAGVSQTPSNKVTEKGKYVELRCDPISGHTALYWYRQSLGQGPEFLIYFQGTGAADDSGLPNDRFFAVRPEGSVSTLKIQRTERGDSAVYLCASSVTGYQGSRPGANVLTFGAGSRLTVL.

The chain combines TRBV4-1 with TRBJ1-2; tentatively, D is TRBD1 (6 bases). The V gene lost 4 bases and the J gene lost 6 bases, with 15 bases spanning the gap. Germline assignment: CDR1 MGHRA and CDR2 YSYEKL. CDR3 length: 14 residues. CDR3 coding DNA: TGCGCCAGCAGCCTTCTCACAGGGCTGGATGGCTACACCTTC. This gives the protein CASSLLTGLDGYTF.

The rearrangement links TRBV5-1 to TRBJ2-5; maybe TRBD1 (6 bases). Gene TRBJ2-7 matches the end of the DNA better, so the J call may be wrong. The CDR3 extends over 13 amino acids. Looked up from germline, CDR1 is SGHRS and CDR2 is YFSETQ. In nucleotides, the CDR3 is TGCGCCAGCAGCCTGACAGGAAGCTACGAGCAGTACTTC. Translating gives CASSLTGSYEQYF.

V gene TRBV2 combines with J gene TRBJ1-1; 8 bases fit TRBD1. This CDR3 comprises 14 residues. CDR1 and CDR2 (germline): SNHLY, FYNNEI. V dropped 4 bases and J dropped 3; count of bases not matched to a gene: 4. The CDR3 DNA is TGTGCCAGCAGTGGGGACAGGTTTGACACTGAAGCTTTCTTT. Translated: CASSGDRFDTEAFF.

V and J are TRBV30 and TRBJ2-2; D remains ambiguous. Germline loops: CDR1 GTSNPN, CDR2 SVGIG (reference sequence). The CDR3 sequence is 11 residues long. V shed 3 bases and J shed 1 base, with 0 bases lying between them. CDR3 DNA sequence: TGTGCCTGGAGGAACACCGGGGAGCTGTTTTTT. Encoded protein: CAWRNTGELFF.

This chain joins TRBV19 and TRBJ1-5, with 9 nucleotides matching TRBD1. J was trimmed by 3 bases and V by 4 bases; bases with no gene match: 10. The CDR3 contains 17 residues. The V gene's germline CDR1 is LNHDA and CDR2 SQIVND (reference sequence). This CDR3 reads CASSNIQGAQNNQPQHF. In DNA, the CDR3 is TGTGCCAGTAGTAATATACAGGGGGCGCAAAACAATCAGCCCCAGCATTTT.

The V and J genes are TRBV4-1 and TRBJ2-7; 8 nucleotides align to TRBD1. J lost 5 bases, V lost 2 bases, and 5 bases had no gene match. The CDR3 extends over 14 amino acids. Germline V gene lookup returns CDR1 MGHRA and CDR2 YSYEKL. CDR3 bases: TGCGCCAGCAGCCAACCCGGGACAGGTGACGAGCAGTACTTC. Translating it yields CASSQPGTGDEQYF.

The chain combines TRBV5-8 with TRBJ1-2, with D uncertain. Germline loops: CDR1 SGHTS, CDR2 YDEGEE. The CDR3 extends over 14 amino acids. Trimming left V 7 bases short and J 6 bases short, with 19 bases between. The CDR3, as DNA: TGTGCCAGCTTGCCCCTAGGGTCCCCGAATGGCTACACCTTC. Its translation: CASLPLGSPNGYTF.